The rows below give T cell receptor beta chains drawn from one sample of a study of shared clonotypes between healthy human individuals. Using immunoSEQ multiplex PCR, the repertoire was profiled, and TCRdb retains in-frame clones only, with some absent. The sample has hundreds of thousands of clones, approximately 96% seen once. Sequencing used naive CD8+ T cells sorted from blood. The source is a woman aged 25 to 39 in good health. The CDR3 runs from the conserved cysteine through the conserved F or W. D genes are given only for firm matches. Not all rows give a size; the values are once, few, many and, for expanded clones, a class.

CDR3 DNA: TGTGCCAGCAGCCGCAATTACCCCTCCGAGCAGTACTTC
CDR3 protein: CASSRNYPSEQYF
V gene: TRBV5-4
clone size: NA
J gene: TRBJ2-7
D gene: NA

CDR3 DNA: TGTGCCAGCAGTTTAGGGACTAGCGGGAGTAGGGAGACCCAGTACTTC
CDR3 protein: CASSLGTSGSRETQYF
V gene: TRBV27
clone size: NA
J gene: TRBJ2-5
D gene: TRBD2

CDR3 DNA: TGTGCCAGCAGTTACCCTAGCGGGAGTGATACGCAGTATTTT
CDR3 protein: CASSYPSGSDTQYF
V gene: TRBV27
clone size: NA
J gene: TRBJ2-3
D gene: TRBD2

CDR3 DNA: TGTGCCAGCAGCTTGGGACAGGGGCACTACGAGCAGTACTTC
CDR3 protein: CASSLGQGHYEQYF
V gene: TRBV11-2
clone size: NA
J gene: TRBJ2-7
D gene: TRBD1

CDR3 DNA: TGTGCCAGCAGCCCGAAGGGACTAGCGGGGACCTACGAGCAGTACTTC
CDR3 protein: CASSPKGLAGTYEQYF
V gene: TRBV7-8
clone size: NA
J gene: TRBJ2-7
D gene: TRBD2

CDR3 DNA: TGTGCCAGCAGCAGCAGGGTGGGCTCCTACGAGCAGTACTTC
CDR3 protein: CASSSRVGSYEQYF
V gene: TRBV5-4
clone size: NA
J gene: TRBJ2-7
D gene: NA

CDR3 DNA: TGTGCCAGCAGCCCGGGACAGGGGACGACCACTGAAGCTTTCTTT
CDR3 protein: CASSPGQGTTTEAFF
V gene: TRBV5-6
clone size: NA
J gene: TRBJ1-1
D gene: TRBD1

CDR3 DNA: TGTGCCAGCAGTTCTACTGAGCCGGCGGGCCTCGCCGAGCAGTACTTC
CDR3 protein: CASSSTEPAGLAEQYF
V gene: TRBV28
clone size: once
J gene: TRBJ2-7
D gene: NA

CDR3 DNA: TGCGCCAGCAGCCAAGAGGGTTCTAGCGGCCCCTCGTACTTC
CDR3 protein: CASSQEGSSGPSYF
V gene: TRBV4-1
clone size: NA
J gene: TRBJ2-7
D gene: TRBD2

CDR3 DNA: TGTGCCAGCAGCCCGGATTTCGGGACAGGGTACCACGAGCAGTACTTC
CDR3 protein: CASSPDFGTGYHEQYF
V gene: TRBV7-7
clone size: NA
J gene: TRBJ2-7
D gene: TRBD1